A single sample gave rise to the 19 T cell receptor beta chains below, sequenced in a study of OX40 agonist ivuxolimab in advanced cancers. TCRdb keeps only in-frame clones here, not all; method: immunoSEQ multiplex PCR. In the table there are about 78,000 clones, 92% of which are singletons. The sample here was CD4+ or CD8+ T cells sorted from blood, taken in a trial of the OX40 agonist ivuxolimab. The receptors were gathered from an adult with an advanced solid tumor such as melanoma, head and neck, liver or kidney cancer.

The chain employs TRBV6-1 and TRBJ2-4, with D possibly being TRBD1 (5 bases). With 2 bases removed from V and 4 bases from J, the gap between germline ends came to 9 bases. There are 14 residues in the CDR3. Germline V gene data show CDR1 as MNHNS and CDR2 as SASEGT. CDR3 in amino acids: CASSESGAKNIQYF. CDR3 coding DNA: TGTGCCAGCAGTGAATCTGGGGCTAAAAACATTCAGTACTTC.

V usage is TRBV6-6 and J usage is TRBJ2-5; D might be TRBD1 (6 bases). The CDR3 runs 14 residues. Germline V gene sequence: CDR1 MNHNY, CDR2 SVGAGI (reference sequence). Deletions cut 2 bases from V and 1 base from J, with 8 bases between. The CDR3 bases are TGTGCCAGCAGTTACAGGGACACCCAAGAGACCCAGTACTTC. It is translated as CASSYRDTQETQYF.

This chain uses TRBV6-5 with TRBJ1-3; D is unresolved. The CDR3 covers 16 residues. Per germline, CDR1 MNHEY and CDR2 SVGAGI. V lost 2 bases and J lost 2, with 13 bases in between. DNA for the CDR3: TGTGCCAGCAGTTACAGCGGGGTGACTACTGGAAACACCATATATTTT. Its translation is CASSYSGVTTGNTIYF.

By frequency in the sample, this clone is medium-sized. One end of the junction fails to match germline, which may point to a read error. The V call is TRBV6-5, the J call TRBJ1-1; 10 bases line up with TRBD1. CDR1 is MNHEY, CDR2 SVGAGI, per germline. The CDR3 spans 14 residues. CDR3 loop: CASRSRQGATIPLF. CDR3 nucleotide sequence: TGTGCCAGCAGATCCCGACAGGGGGCTACTATCCCTCTCTTT.

This sequence joins TRBV7-9 and TRBJ1-2, with D hard to call. Trimming took 2 bases from V and 4 from J, leaving 5 bases between them. Per the germline V gene, CDR1 is SEHNR and CDR2 is FQNEAQ (reference sequence). The CDR3 consists of 12 residues. CDR3 sequence: CASSLSTYGYTF. As DNA, the CDR3 is TGTGCCAGCAGCTTAAGCACCTATGGCTACACCTTC.

V usage is TRBV4-1 and J usage is TRBJ2-7; 10 nucleotides line up with TRBD1. CDR1 is MGHRA and CDR2 is YSYEKL in the germline V gene. J was trimmed by 7 bases and V by 2 bases; bases with no gene match: 5. The CDR3 has 14 residues. CDR3 protein: CASSQPGQGSEQYF. The CDR3 DNA sequence: TGCGCCAGCAGCCAACCGGGACAGGGGAGTGAGCAGTACTTC.

V usage is TRBV19 and J usage is TRBJ1-1; 7 bases align to TRBD1. The length of the CDR3 is 19 residues. CDR1 and CDR2 (germline): LNHDA, SQIVND (reference sequence). V dropped 3 bases and J dropped 4; count of bases not matched to a gene: 20. CDR3 nucleotides: TGTGCCAGTAGTATGCTTGGTCTCGGACAGGCCAAACGAGGCACTGAAGCTTTCTTT. As protein: CASSMLGLGQAKRGTEAFF.

The V call is TRBV27, the J call TRBJ2-2; D tentatively fits TRBD1 or TRBD2 (7 bases each). Deletions cut 2 bases from V and 7 bases from J, with 14 bases between. CDR1 MNHEY and CDR2 SMNVEV come from the germline V gene (reference sequence). The CDR3 has 15 residues. The CDR3 sequence is CASSLRRGGNGELFF. Here the CDR3 DNA reads TGTGCCAGCAGTTTACGCAGGGGGGGGAACGGGGAGCTGTTTTTT.

This clone occurred once. This sequence joins TRBV10-3 and TRBJ1-3, with D possibly being TRBD1 (6 bases). The CDR3 totals 14 residues. V lost 7 bases and J lost 1, with 11 bases in between. The germline CDR1 and CDR2 sequences are ENHRY and SYGVKD. Here the CDR3 DNA reads TGTGCCATCAAGGGAGGGGGATCTGGAAACACCATATATTTT. It specifies CAIKGGGSGNTIYF.

This chain links TRBV13 with TRBJ1-1; D possibly corresponds to TRBD1 (5 bases). CDR3 length: 15 residues. Germline V lookup: CDR1 PRHDT, CDR2 FYEKMQ (reference sequence). Trimming took off 0 bases at V and 1 base at J, with 9 bases between the two ends. CDR3 protein: CASSLGPTGNTEAFF. In DNA form, the CDR3 reads TGTGCCAGCAGCTTAGGCCCCACAGGGAACACTGAAGCTTTCTTT.

This clone was recorded once. CDR3 sequence (DNA): TGTGCCAGCGAGGACTCTTACTATGGCTACACCTTC. This sequence encodes CASEDSYYGYTF. The chain joins TRBV25-1 to TRBJ1-2; D uncertain. V was clipped by 8 bases and J by 3 bases, with 10 bases between them. Germline V lookup: CDR1 MGHDK, CDR2 SYGVNS. The CDR3 is made up of 12 amino acids.

The V and J genes are TRBV13 and TRBJ2-7; tentative D call: TRBD2 (5 bases). Trimming pared 5 bases from V and 0 bases from J, leaving 8 bases between. This CDR3 comprises 13 residues. The germline CDR1 and CDR2 sequences are PRHDT and FYEKMQ (reference sequence). The CDR3 nucleotides read TGTGCCAGCAGCCGCCGGGACTCCTACGAGCAGTACTTC. Protein product: CASSRRDSYEQYF.

V gene TRBV5-1 combines with J gene TRBJ2-5; 7 bases agree with TRBD2. Trimming at V came to 6 bases and at J to 5 bases, leaving 13 bases not matched to a gene. Per germline, CDR1 SGHRS and CDR2 YFSETQ. The length of the CDR3 is 15 residues. This chain's CDR3 is CASTPGAGEGETQYF. The DNA for the CDR3 is TGCGCCAGCACCCCCGGCGCGGGGGAGGGGGAGACCCAGTACTTC.

CDR3 nucleotide sequence: TGTGCCAGCAGTTGGACAGGGGAACCTGGAAACACCATATATTTT. Protein: CASSWTGEPGNTIYF. The chain combines TRBV28 with TRBJ1-3, with 9 bases matching TRBD1. Germline loops: CDR1 MDHEN, CDR2 SYDVKM. This CDR3 comprises 15 residues. The junction had 3 bases not matched to a gene; V was cut back by 4 bases and J by 2 bases.

The V gene is TRBV5-6, the J gene TRBJ1-2, with D unresolved. The CDR3 runs to 13 residues. V dropped 2 bases and J dropped 6 bases, with 11 bases sitting between them. Germline CDR1 reads SGHDT; CDR2 reads YYEEEE. CDR3 DNA: TGTGCCAGCAGCTTTGGGCGGGAAAATGGCTACACCTTC. It is translated as CASSFGRENGYTF.

For this clone: One end of the junction fails to match germline, which may point to a read error. The CDR3 sequence is CASSLAVAGELFF. The CDR3 nucleotides read TGTGCTAGCAGCTTAGCAGTGGCCGGGGAGCTGTTTTTT. The chain couples TRBV7-7 to TRBJ2-2; D remains ambiguous. This CDR3 comprises 13 residues. CDR1 is SSHAT, CDR2 FNYEAQ, per germline (reference sequence).

The sample holds one count of this clone. V is TRBV5-1 and J is TRBJ2-1; TRBD1 matches 9 bases. The CDR3 is 17 amino acids. Germline trimming cut 2 bases from V and 3 bases from J; bases unmatched to any gene: 9. Germline V lookup: CDR1 SGHRS, CDR2 YFSETQ. Here the CDR3 DNA reads TGCGCCAGCAGCTTAACGACAGGGGGTACTGTCTACAATGAGCAGTTCTTC. This gives the protein CASSLTTGGTVYNEQFF.

This rearrangement joins TRBV30 to TRBJ2-1; the D gene is possibly TRBD2 (5 bases). CDR3 length: 13 amino acids. CDR1 and CDR2 from the germline V gene are GTSNPN and SVGIG (reference sequence). The ends were cut back, 0 bases at V and 7 bases at J, with 10 bases in the middle. The CDR3 nucleotides are TGTGCCTGGAGTGTGGGCGGGCCGAATGAGCAGTTCTTC. This encodes CAWSVGGPNEQFF. The full variable domain, completed using reference TRBV30 and TRBJ2-1, is SQTIHQWPATLVQPVGSPLSLECTVEGTSNPNLYWYRQAAGRGLQLLFYSVGIGQISSEVPQNLSASRPQDRQFILSSKKLLLSDSGFYLCAWSVGGPNEQFFGPGTRLTVL.

The chain recombines TRBV6-5 with TRBJ2-1; the match to TRBD2 covers 7 bases. The germline gives CDR1 MNHEY, CDR2 SVGAGI. This CDR3 comprises 15 residues. V lost 2 bases and J lost 7; bases outside the gene matches: 8. CDR3 sequence (DNA): TGTGCCAGCAGTTACCACGCGGGAGCTAGGAATGAGCAGTTCTTC. This gives the protein CASSYHAGARNEQFF.